This T cell receptor (beta chain) was captured in a study of pediatric ulcerative colitis. The overall study: Ulcerative colitis patients had pancolitis or left-sided colitis, with confirming histology.

The survey-level immunoSEQ assay was used. Each sample received Survey-level depth of up to 500,000 reads. Sequencing was performed with immunoSEQ multiplex PCR; in TCRdb, only in-frame clones are kept and a portion is missing. Counted here are around 37,000 clones, roughly 70% occurring once; the ten biggest clones make up approximately 9%. Study-wide points: Two patients' blood samples yielded substantially fewer templates.

Trimming at V came to 4 bases and at J to 6 bases, leaving 3 bases not matched to a gene. Germline CDR1 reads MGHDK; CDR2 reads SYGVNS. The CDR3 loop spans 13 amino acids. During colonoscopy, one to two rectal pinch biopsies were collected. To note about this clone: Antigen specificity is unknown.

The chain uses TRBV25-1 and TRBJ2-1; 7 nucleotides align to TRBD1. The sequence came from a boy younger than 18 with severe ulcerative colitis. The sequenced sample was gut tissue. CDR3 region: CASSVDRANEQFF. Written as DNA, the CDR3 is TGTGCCAGCAGTGTAGACAGGGCCAATGAGCAGTTCTTC.